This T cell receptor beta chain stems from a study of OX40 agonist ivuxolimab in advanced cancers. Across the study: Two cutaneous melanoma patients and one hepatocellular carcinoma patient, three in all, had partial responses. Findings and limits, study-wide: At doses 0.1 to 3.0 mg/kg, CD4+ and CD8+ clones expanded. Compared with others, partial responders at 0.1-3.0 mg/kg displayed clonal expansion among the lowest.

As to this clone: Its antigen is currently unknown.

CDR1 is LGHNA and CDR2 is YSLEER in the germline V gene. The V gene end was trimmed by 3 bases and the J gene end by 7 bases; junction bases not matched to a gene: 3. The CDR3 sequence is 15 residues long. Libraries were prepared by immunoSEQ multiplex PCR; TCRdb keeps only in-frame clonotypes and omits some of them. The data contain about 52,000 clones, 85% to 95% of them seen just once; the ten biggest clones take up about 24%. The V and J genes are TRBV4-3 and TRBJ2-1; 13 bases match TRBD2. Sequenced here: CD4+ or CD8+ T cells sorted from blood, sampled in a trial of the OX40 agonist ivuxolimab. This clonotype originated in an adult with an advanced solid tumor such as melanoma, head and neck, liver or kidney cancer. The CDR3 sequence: CASSHGLAGENEQFF. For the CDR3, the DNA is TGCGCCAGCAGCCACGGACTAGCGGGAGAGAATGAGCAGTTCTTC.